This T cell receptor beta chain was sequenced during a study of blood T cell repertoires in COVID-19. With 0 bases clipped from V and 7 bases from J, the junction kept 5 bases outside the gene matches. The CDR3 runs 14 residues. Germline V gives CDR1 LGHNA, CDR2 YSLEER. TCRdb's table, derived via immunoSEQ multiplex PCR, lists solely in-frame clones and lacks some. The sample shows 55,000 to 75,000 clones, over 70% of them seen only once. This clonotype was obtained from a woman in her 70s with acute or convalescent COVID-19. Specimen: peripheral blood. The chain uses TRBV4-3 and TRBJ2-7; 8 bases fit TRBD2. The CDR3 loop reads CASSQDRTSSEQYF. The DNA for the CDR3 is TGCGCCAGCAGCCAAGATCGGACTAGCAGTGAGCAGTACTTC.